This is a list of T cell receptor beta chains from one sample in a study of T-cell memory formation after mild COVID-19. TCRdb re-derived calls from the 5' RACE reads in MiXCR, one entry per CDR3 protein. The repertoire has roughly 51,000 distinct CDR3 sequences, roughly 7% of them found once; the top ten carry 1.4%. The specimen was PBMCs or a T cell subset sorted from them (not recorded which). The receptors derive from a man between 18 and 35 years old who had mild COVID-19 (a few samples of this study predate the infection). Cell type and time point are not known. CDR3s include the opening cysteine and the closing phenylalanine or tryptophan. The order of the fields is J gene, clone size, V gene, D gene, CDR3 DNA, CDR3 protein. D genes are given only for firm matches. Clone size, where shown, is once, few, many, or a class for clones that have expanded.

TRBJ2-4 many TRBV7-2 . TGTGCCAGCAGCTTACTAATAGGGGAGGTGTACTTC CASSLLIGEVYF
TRBJ2-5 many TRBV5-1 . TGCGCCAGCAGCCAAGTCCCTCAGCGCCAAGAGACCCAGTACTTC CASSQVPQRQETQYF
TRBJ1-2 . TRBV18 . TGTGCCAGCTCACCAGAGATTAACTATGGCTACACCTTC CASSPEINYGYTF
TRBJ1-3 few TRBV12-3/TRBV12-4 . TGTGCCAGCAGTCCCGGGATCTCTGGAAACACCATATATTTT CASSPGISGNTIYF
TRBJ1-5 few TRBV5-1 . TGCGCCAGCAGCTTGCTCCGGCGGTATAGCAATCAGCCCCAGCATTTT CASSLLRRYSNQPQHF
TRBJ2-4 many TRBV5-1 . TGCGCCAGCAGCTTGGGACTCCGGGACTCCGGAGGAATTCAGTACTTC CASSLGLRDSGGIQYF
TRBJ2-5 . TRBV10-3 . TGTGCCATCAGTGCGTCCGGCAGGCAAGAGACCCAGTACTTC CAISASGRQETQYF
TRBJ1-1 many TRBV7-2 . TGTGCCAGCAGCATGGGGACACTGAACACTGAAGCTTTCTTT CASSMGTLNTEAFF
TRBJ1-2 . TRBV12-3/TRBV12-4 . TGTGCCAGCAGGGCGGGGGGGCCGGGTGGCTACACCTTC CASRAGGPGGYTF
TRBJ2-5 medium-sized TRBV5-1 TRBD1 TGCGCCAGCAGCCTAGGGACAGGGCAGGGGACCCAGTACTTC CASSLGTGQGTQYF
TRBJ2-1 . TRBV5-1 TRBD2 TGCGCCAGCAGCTTGGATGGACTAGGCAACAATGAGCAGTTCTTC CASSLDGLGNNEQFF
TRBJ2-1 few TRBV6-6 . TGTGCCAGTAGGGCCCTAAGTCGGGGTAGCTCCTACAATGAGCAGTTCTTC CASRALSRGSSYNEQFF
TRBJ1-1 . TRBV6-4 . TGTGCCAGCAGTGACGGCAACATGAACACTGAAGCTTTCTTT CASSDGNMNTEAFF
TRBJ2-7 . TRBV20-1 TRBD2 TGCAGTGCAGGTCTAGCGGGGGACTCCTACGAGCAGTACTTC CSAGLAGDSYEQYF
TRBJ2-6 few TRBV7-9 . TGTGCCAGCACCACGGACATGTCTGGGGCCAACGTCCTGACTTTC CASTTDMSGANVLTF
TRBJ2-2 many TRBV7-2 TRBD2 TGTGCCAGCAGGTTACTAGCGGGGGACACCGGGGAGCTGTTTTTT CASRLLAGDTGELFF
TRBJ1-3 . TRBV19 . TGTGCCAGTAGTGCCAACCGGGAGGCAGGAAACACCATATATTTT CASSANREAGNTIYF
TRBJ1-1 . TRBV29-1 . TGCAGCGTTGAAGACACACCCAACACTGAAGCTTTCTTT CSVEDTPNTEAFF
TRBJ2-3 many TRBV11-1 . TGTGCCAGCAGCCCCGGGGCAGGTAAAACAGATACGCAGTATTTT CASSPGAGKTDTQYF
TRBJ2-7 few TRBV7-9 . TGTGCCAGCAGCTTAGGACCCCGCCAGGGCCACGAGCAGTACTTC CASSLGPRQGHEQYF
TRBJ2-5 few TRBV5-1 TRBD2 TGCGCCAGCAGACCAGGTTTGCGGGGGGGCGGAGGAGAGACCCAGTACTTC CASRPGLRGGGGETQYF
TRBJ2-2 many TRBV7-6 . TGTGCCAGCAGCTTACAAAGGGGATGGACCGGGGAGCTGTTTTTT CASSLQRGWTGELFF
TRBJ2-1 . TRBV5-1 . TGCGCCAGCAGCTTGACGGGGGCCGAGCAGTTCTTC CASSLTGAEQFF
TRBJ1-5 . TRBV7-8 . TGTGGCAGCAGCTTAGACCGATATCAGCCCCAGCATTTT CGSSLDRYQPQHF
TRBJ2-3 many TRBV7-9 TRBD1 TGTGCCAGCAGCTTTTCCAACAGGGGAGATACGCAGTATTTT CASSFSNRGDTQYF
TRBJ2-7 many TRBV20-1 TRBD1 TGCAGTGCTAGCGGAACAGGGGGAAACTACGAGCAGTACTTC CSASGTGGNYEQYF
TRBJ2-3 . TRBV9 . TGTGCCAGCAGCGTAGTTTGGAACACAGATACGCAGTATTTT CASSVVWNTDTQYF
TRBJ1-6 . TRBV7-9 TRBD1 TGTGCCAGCAGCCCGCGACAGGGCCATAATTCACCCCTCCACTTT CASSPRQGHNSPLHF
TRBJ1-6 many TRBV12-3/TRBV12-4 . TGTGCCAGCAGTCCCGGGGGCCATTCATATAATTCACCCCTCCACTTT CASSPGGHSYNSPLHF
TRBJ2-1 many TRBV7-7 TRBD2 TGTGCTAGCAGCCCCGGACTAGCGGCCCATGAGCAGTTCTTC CASSPGLAAHEQFF
TRBJ1-5 few TRBV3-1 TRBD1 TGTGCCAGCAGCAAACGGACAGGGGACAATCAGCCCCAGCATTTT CASSKRTGDNQPQHF
TRBJ2-5 . TRBV7-2 . TGTGCCAGCAGCTTAGCAGGGGACTCGGAGACCCAGTACTTC CASSLAGDSETQYF
TRBJ2-1 few TRBV7-9 . TGTGCCAGCAGCTTAACCGGTTACAGGGCCCACAATGAGCAGTTCTTC CASSLTGYRAHNEQFF
TRBJ2-5 many TRBV7-6 TRBD2 TGTGCCAGCAGCCGACTAGCGGGGGGAGGTGAGACCCAGTACTTC CASSRLAGGGETQYF
TRBJ2-2 many TRBV6-2/TRBV6-3 . TGTGCCAGCAGTTACCCAAACACCGGGGAGCTGTTTTTT CASSYPNTGELFF
TRBJ2-7 few TRBV12-3/TRBV12-4 . TGTGCCAGCAGTCTCTTATGGGGCTACGAGCAGTACTTC CASSLLWGYEQYF
TRBJ2-5 many TRBV5-1 . TGCGCCAGCAGCTTGGAGGGGCCGAGAGAGACCCAGTACTTC CASSLEGPRETQYF
TRBJ2-4 few TRBV7-8 . TGTGCCAGCAGCTCCAGTCTAGCCAAAAACATTCAGTACTTC CASSSSLAKNIQYF
TRBJ2-1 . TRBV4-2 . TGTGCCAGCAGCCAAGATGAGGGCCGGAATGAGCAGTTCTTC CASSQDEGRNEQFF
TRBJ2-5 . TRBV28 . TGTGCCAGCAGATCCGACGGGACACCTGGGACCCAGTACTTC CASRSDGTPGTQYF
TRBJ1-5 . TRBV19 TRBD1 TGTGCCAGTACCACAGGGGCAGGGCAGCCCCAGCATTTT CASTTGAGQPQHF
TRBJ2-7 . TRBV27 . TGTGCCAGCAGTTTAAGGGGGGGCTCTTTCTACTACGAGCAGTACTTC CASSLRGGSFYYEQYF
TRBJ2-2 few TRBV9 TRBD2 TGTGCCAGCAGCGTAGAAAGCGGGGGGGCCGACACCGGGGAGCTGTTTTTT CASSVESGGADTGELFF
TRBJ1-4 few TRBV29-1 . TGCAGCGCCAGAGGGGGGCCTAATGAAAAACTGTTTTTT CSARGGPNEKLFF
TRBJ2-1 many TRBV5-1 TRBD2 TGCGCCAGCGGAGCGGGGGCCCCGCAAGCCGAGCAGTTCTTC CASGAGAPQAEQFF
TRBJ1-2 many TRBV7-8 TRBD1 TGTGCCAGCAGCTTGGGACAGACTAACTATGGCTACACCTTC CASSLGQTNYGYTF
TRBJ1-1 few TRBV12-3/TRBV12-4 . TGTGCCAGCAGTTGGGACACCCGGGGAGCTTTCTTT CASSWDTRGAFF
TRBJ2-1 few TRBV3-1 . TGTGCCAGCAGCCAAGATGGCCCTAGTGAGCAGTTCTTC CASSQDGPSEQFF